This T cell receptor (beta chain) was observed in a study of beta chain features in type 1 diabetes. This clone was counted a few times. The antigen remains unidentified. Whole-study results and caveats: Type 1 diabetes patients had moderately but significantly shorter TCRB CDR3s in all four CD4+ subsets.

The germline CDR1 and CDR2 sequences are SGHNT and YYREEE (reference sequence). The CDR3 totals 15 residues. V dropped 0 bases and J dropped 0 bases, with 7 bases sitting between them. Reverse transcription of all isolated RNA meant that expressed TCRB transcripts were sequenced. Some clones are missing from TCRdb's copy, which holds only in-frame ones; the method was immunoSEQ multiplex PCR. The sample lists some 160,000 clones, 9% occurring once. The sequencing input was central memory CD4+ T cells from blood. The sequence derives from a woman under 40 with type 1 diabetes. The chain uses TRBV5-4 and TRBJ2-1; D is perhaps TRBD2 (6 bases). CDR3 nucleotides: TGTGCCAGCAGCTTGGCCGGGAGCTCCTACAATGAGCAGTTCTTC. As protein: CASSLAGSSYNEQFF.